This paragraph covers one TCR beta chain sequence. This sample stems from a study of blood T cell repertoires in COVID-19. About the study: Sites in the United States, Italy and Spain provided acute and convalescent COVID-19 samples. T cells, B-cell-depleted T cells, or PBMCs provided the cDNA or gDNA that served as material.

Germline V gives CDR1 SGHVS, CDR2 FQNEAQ. The V segment lost 4 bases and the J segment 1 base; nucleotides outside the gene matches: 7. The CDR3 has 15 amino acids. In the original workflow: Cell counts per sample came from amplifying reference gene primers. TCRdb's copy holds only in-frame clones and misses some; the assay was immunoSEQ multiplex PCR. The D gene and trimming were derived from the DNA, and the V and J assignments and clone size from that table. The data contain 300,000 to 350,000 clones, 87% of them seen just once; the ten biggest clones take up more than 2%. This TCR derives from a man aged 18 to 29 with active or convalescent COVID-19. The V and J genes are TRBV7-8 and TRBJ2-7, with 7 bases that match TRBD2. Sequencing was done on a sample of peripheral blood. The CDR3 loop reads CASSSRGRASYEQYF. CDR3 coding DNA: TGTGCCAGCAGCTCGCGGGGGAGAGCATCCTACGAGCAGTACTTC. The full variable domain, in which reference TRBV7-8 and TRBJ2-7 provide the parts outside the CDR3, is GAGVSQSPRYKVAKRGQDVALRCDPISGHVSLFWYQQALGQGPEFLTYFQNEAQLDKSGLPSDRFFAERPEGSVSTLKIQRTQQEDSAVYLCASSSRGRASYEQYFGPGTRLTVT.